These 21 T cell receptor beta chains came from one sample sequenced in a study of patients and donors after allogeneic stem cell transplantation (dated by TCRdb to about 2020). The library was generated by RT-PCR. This sample was sequenced with a NextSeq 550. Clones were called with MiXCR by TCRdb after fastp trimmed the public reads at Q25, and only in-frame beta chains were retained. Merged by CDR3 protein, the rows form single entries marked with the most common genes and DNA. The sample contains around 200,000 distinct CDR3 sequences, around 40% of them found a single time. The top ten clones comprise 11% of the sample. The specimen sequenced was blood, either unsorted or a sorted T cell fraction (not recorded which). The receptors derive from a human donor who was either an allogeneic HSCT recipient or a stem cell or donor lymphocyte infusion donor (not recorded which). It is not recorded whose cells these are; they may come from a transplant donor.

The CDR3 is CASSQGWTATLYNEQFF. CDR3 nucleotides: TGTGCCAGCAGCCAAGGTTGGACAGCCACCCTCTACAATGAGCAGTTCTTC. This chain connects TRBV4-2 to TRBJ2-1; possible D gene TRBD1, 6 bases. This CDR3 comprises 17 residues. The germline V gene encodes CDR1 LGHNA and CDR2 YNFKEQ. V lost 1 base and J lost 3, with 16 bases in between.

The chain joins TRBV5-1 to TRBJ2-7, with D possibly matching TRBD2 (5 bases). Germline V gene sequence: CDR1 SGHRS, CDR2 YFSETQ. CDR3 length: 13 amino acids. The V and J ends lost 7 bases and 4 bases respectively, with 15 bases between them. The CDR3 region is CASSGVLFYEQYF. The CDR3 DNA follows: TGCGCCAGCTCCGGGGTCCTCTTTTACGAGCAGTACTTC.

This sequence joins TRBV10-3 and TRBJ2-3; 8 bases fit TRBD2. CDR3 length: 16 amino acids. The germline CDR1 and CDR2 sequences are ENHRY and SYGVKD. The V segment lost 2 bases and the J segment 0 bases; nucleotides outside the gene matches: 4. The CDR3 DNA reads as TGTGCCATCAGTGAGCACCGGGAGGGAAGCACAGATACGCAGTATTTT. Translated, it gives CAISEHREGSTDTQYF.

The chain employs TRBV5-1 and TRBJ1-1; maybe TRBD1 (5 bases). This CDR3 contains 14 residues. Deletions cut 0 bases from V and 5 bases from J, with 11 bases between. Germline V lookup: CDR1 SGHRS, CDR2 YFSETQ. The CDR3: CASSLERKGTEAFF. For the CDR3, the DNA is TGCGCCAGCAGCTTGGAACGGAAGGGGACTGAAGCTTTCTTT.

This clonotype was detected a few times. The chain combines TRBV15 with TRBJ1-1; D unclear. CDR1 is LNHNV, CDR2 YYDKDF, per germline (reference sequence). This CDR3 contains 14 residues. The V end lost 1 base, the J end lost 3 bases, and 9 bases lay between the germline ends. The DNA for the CDR3 is TGTGCCACCAGCAGAGCTCGGGGTTACACTGAAGCTTTCTTT. Translated, it gives CATSRARGYTEAFF.

This chain uses TRBV3-1 with TRBJ2-1, with D possibly TRBD2 on 5 matching bases. Germline CDR1 reads LGHDT; CDR2 reads YNNKEL (reference sequence). The V gene lost 6 bases and the J gene lost 7 bases, with 16 bases spanning the gap. The CDR3 is 14 amino acids. The CDR3 loop is CASRKTGSGNEQFF. CDR3 nucleotides: TGTGCCAGCAGAAAAACCGGCTCGGGGAATGAGCAGTTCTTC.

The chain couples TRBV9 to TRBJ2-5; unclear D gene. Germline CDR1 is SGDLS and CDR2 is YYNGEE. The CDR3 covers 13 residues. V lost 0 bases and J 4 bases, leaving 7 bases between the germline ends. This CDR3 is CASSVAGVETQYF. CDR3 sequence (DNA): TGTGCCAGCAGCGTAGCTGGGGTAGAGACCCAGTACTTC.

The gene calls are TRBV7-9 and TRBJ2-1; 9 nucleotides match TRBD1. Unmatched junction bases numbered 17, after V lost 5 bases and J lost 6 bases. The CDR3 consists of 18 residues. The germline gives CDR1 SEHNR, CDR2 FQNEAQ (reference sequence). In DNA form, the CDR3 reads TGTGCCAGCAGCCCCGAGCGCCGGGGACAGGGAATCACCAATGAGCAGTTCTTC. Residues: CASSPERRGQGITNEQFF. The entire variable domain, with the rest obtained from reference TRBV7-9 and TRBJ2-1, is as follows: DTGVSQNPRHKITKRGQNVTFRCDPISEHNRLYWYRQTLGQGPEFLTYFQNEAQLEKSRLLSDRFSAERPKGSFSTLEIQRTEQGDSAMYLCASSPERRGQGITNEQFFGPGTRLTVL.

This chain uses TRBV7-9 with TRBJ1-4; D not resolved. V dropped 5 bases and J dropped 8 bases, with 12 bases sitting between them. Germline lookup yields CDR1 SEHNR and CDR2 FQNEAQ (reference sequence). The CDR3 has 13 residues. The CDR3 coding sequence is TGTGCCAGCAGCCACGACCCAATCGAAAAACTGTTTTTT. It specifies CASSHDPIEKLFF.

The chain couples TRBV5-1 to TRBJ2-5; D gene uncertain. The CDR3 consists of 15 residues. The V gene's germline CDR1 is SGHRS and CDR2 YFSETQ. V lost 0 bases and J lost 7, with 16 bases in between. The CDR3 region has the DNA TGCGCCAGCAGCTTGGAGGTTACGGGCCGCATGACCCAGTACTTC. Residues: CASSLEVTGRMTQYF.

The genes are TRBV7-9 and TRBJ2-5, with a possible D match to TRBD2 (6 bases). The germline V and J ends were trimmed by 5 bases and 5 bases, with 6 bases remaining between them. Germline-derived CDR1 and CDR2 are SEHNR and FQNEAQ (reference sequence). The CDR3 loop spans 11 amino acids. The chain's CDR3 is CASSTSETQYF. CDR3 nucleotides: TGTGCCAGCAGCACTAGCGAGACCCAGTACTTC. The full variable domain, in which reference TRBV7-9 and TRBJ2-5 provide the parts outside the CDR3, is DTGVSQNPRHKITKRGQNVTFRCDPISEHNRLYWYRQTLGQGPEFLTYFQNEAQLEKSRLLSDRFSAERPKGSFSTLEIQRTEQGDSAMYLCASSTSETQYFGPGTRLLVL.

The chain combines TRBV7-9 with TRBJ2-6; D possibly corresponds to TRBD1 (6 bases). The germline CDR1 and CDR2 sequences are SEHNR and FQNEAQ (reference sequence). The V and J ends lost 6 bases and 1 base respectively, with 13 bases between them. The CDR3 is made up of 16 amino acids. CDR3 DNA: TGTGCCAGCAGGTCGGGGCAGGGGTCTGGGGCCAACGTCCTGACTTTC. Translated, it gives CASRSGQGSGANVLTF. Drawing the rest from reference TRBV7-9 and TRBJ2-6, the complete variable domain is DTGVSQNPRHKITKRGQNVTFRCDPISEHNRLYWYRQTLGQGPEFLTYFQNEAQLEKSRLLSDRFSAERPKGSFSTLEIQRTEQGDSAMYLCASRSGQGSGANVLTFGAGSRLTVL.

This clonotype occurred a few times. J is TRBJ2-5 and V is TRBV23-1; the match to TRBD1 covers 8 bases. TRBV23-1 is noted as an ORF with a role that remains uncertain. V shed 0 bases and J 5 bases; nucleotides not matched to a gene: 20. CDR3 length equals 20 residues. The DNA for the CDR3 is TGCGCCAGCAGTCAATCTTGGTGGGACAGGACCAGGTTGGGATTCGAGACCCAGTACTTC. This gives the protein CASSQSWWDRTRLGFETQYF.

Notes on this clonotype: Relative to the germline gene, one junction end is altered; a read error may explain this. This chain uses TRBV27 with TRBJ2-7, with 7 bases matching TRBD1. Germline-derived CDR1 and CDR2 are MNHEY and SMNVEV (reference sequence). The CDR3 spans 14 residues. The CDR3 sequence is CASSLLGTAYERYF. The CDR3 coding sequence is TGTGCCAGCAGTTTACTCGGGACAGCCTACGAGCGGTACTTC.

As DNA, the CDR3 is TGCGCCAGCAGCTTGCGACCCTCGGGACCCGCTGCGAACACCATATATTTT. This sequence encodes CASSLRPSGPAANTIYF. V gene TRBV5-1 combines with J gene TRBJ1-3; D possibly corresponds to TRBD1 (5 bases). Looked up from germline, CDR1 is SGHRS and CDR2 is YFSETQ. V lost 1 base to trimming and J lost 7 bases, with 21 bases between them. This CDR3 has 17 amino acids.

This clonotype occurred many times. V and J are TRBV7-2 and TRBJ2-5; D is undetermined. CDR3 length: 13 residues. Trimming shortened V by 2 bases and J by 2 bases, and 6 bases separated the two germline ends. Germline CDR1 and CDR2: SGHTA and FQGNSA. The CDR3 protein is CASSLSIQETQYF. The CDR3 DNA reads TGTGCCAGCAGCTTATCGATTCAAGAGACCCAGTACTTC.

This clonotype was seen a handful of times. The V call is TRBV20-1, the J call TRBJ1-1, with a tentative D call TRBD1 (6 bases). The CDR3 runs 13 residues. Germline values: CDR1 DFQATT, CDR2 SNEGSKA (reference sequence). Trimming removed 3 bases at V and 2 bases at J, with 10 bases between. The CDR3 sequence is CSASEGGNTEAFF. Here the CDR3 DNA reads TGCAGTGCTAGTGAGGGGGGCAACACTGAAGCTTTCTTT.

This clonotype was observed a handful of times. The chain is built from TRBV5-1 and TRBJ1-5; unclear D gene. CDR3 length: 13 residues. CDR1 SGHRS and CDR2 YFSETQ come from the germline V gene. With 2 bases removed from V and 7 bases from J, the gap between germline ends came to 10 bases. Written as DNA, the CDR3 is TGCGCCAGCAGCTTTCAAGCGGGACAGCCCCAGCATTTT. Protein sequence: CASSFQAGQPQHF.

V usage is TRBV10-3 and J usage is TRBJ1-2, with D tentatively TRBD1 (5 bases). The CDR3 loop spans 13 amino acids. Trimming took off 7 bases at V and 3 bases at J, with 12 bases between the two ends. Germline loops: CDR1 ENHRY, CDR2 SYGVKD. The CDR3 coding sequence is TGTGCCATCAAGCCCGGCAGGGACTATGGCTACACCTTC. Residues: CAIKPGRDYGYTF.

There are a few counts of this clonotype. This chain links TRBV12-3 or TRBV12-4 with TRBJ2-5; unclear D gene. The CDR3 consists of 13 residues. Trimming took 4 bases from V and 7 from J, leaving 13 bases between them. The CDR3 sequence is CASSSSIEGTQYF. CDR3 coding DNA: TGTGCCAGCAGTTCTTCAATCGAAGGGACCCAGTACTTC.

The chain carries TRBV20-1 and TRBJ1-1; D gene unclear. The CDR3 consists of 10 residues. Trimming removed 5 bases from V and 2 bases from J, with 3 bases in between. Germline-derived CDR1 and CDR2 are DFQATT and SNEGSKA (reference sequence). This CDR3 reads CSAFNTEAFF. CDR3 bases: TGCAGTGCTTTCAACACTGAAGCTTTCTTT.